These 32 T cell receptor beta chains share one sample of origin, sequenced in a study of CD8+ T cells in alopecia areata. The sequencing template was cDNA reverse transcribed from extracted RNA. Profiled with immunoSEQ multiplex PCR; TCRdb holds only in-frame clones, not every one. The sample consists of more than 95,000 clones, 30% to 40% of them appearing once. Sequenced input: CD4+ T cells sorted from blood. The origin of the receptors is a human donor with alopecia areata.

This chain uses TRBV9 with TRBJ2-2, with unresolved D. The CDR3 is 13 amino acids. CDR1 is SGDLS, CDR2 YYNGEE, per germline. V lost 0 bases and J 4 bases, leaving 4 bases between the germline ends. The CDR3 here is CASSVAFTGELFF. In nucleotides, the CDR3 is TGTGCCAGCAGCGTAGCTTTCACCGGGGAGCTGTTTTTT.

The chain uses TRBV7-3 and TRBJ2-5; no definite D call. Trimming removed 2 bases from V and 5 bases from J, with 9 bases in between. This CDR3 is 13 amino acids long. Germline V gene sequence: CDR1 SGHTA, CDR2 FQGTGA. The CDR3 here is CASSLGPRETQYF. CDR3 nucleotide sequence: TGTGCCAGCAGCTTAGGACCACGGGAGACCCAGTACTTC.

The chain combines TRBV7-9 with TRBJ2-3; 7 bases are shared with TRBD2. This CDR3 spans 15 amino acids. The V and J ends lost 3 bases and 4 bases, in that order; junction bases with no gene match: 7. Germline V gene data show CDR1 as SEHNR and CDR2 as FQNEAQ (reference sequence). For the CDR3, the DNA is TGTGCCAGCAGCTTGAGCGGGGCCCTCCCAGATACGCAGTATTTT. Amino acids: CASSLSGALPDTQYF.

This clone was counted a few times. The chain combines TRBV29-1 with TRBJ1-5, with TRBD1 as a possible D gene (6 bases). V was pared by 4 bases and J by 4 bases, with 11 bases between. The CDR3 has 13 residues. From germline, CDR1 is SQVTM and CDR2 ANQGSEA. The CDR3 loop is CSVGQGLNQPQHF. For the CDR3, the DNA is TGCAGCGTTGGGCAGGGGCTAAATCAGCCCCAGCATTTT.

This rearrangement joins TRBV4-3 to TRBJ2-1; 7 bases fit TRBD1. With 5 bases clipped from V and 10 bases from J, the junction kept 5 bases outside the gene matches. Per the germline V gene, CDR1 is LGHNA and CDR2 is YSLEER. This CDR3 has 12 amino acids. DNA of the CDR3: TGCGCCAGCAGCTCGACAGGGAAAGAGCAGTTCTTC. Translation gives CASSSTGKEQFF.

The genes are TRBV6-6 and TRBJ1-5, with D perhaps matching TRBD1 (6 bases). CDR1 and CDR2 from the germline V gene are MNHNY and SVGAGI (reference sequence). Trimming stripped 5 bases from V and 2 bases from J, with 16 bases between. The CDR3 covers 16 residues. The CDR3 bases are TGTGCCAGCAGTCCCACGGACAGTAGAGGCAATCAGCCCCAGCATTTT. As protein: CASSPTDSRGNQPQHF.

This clone has more than one count but fewer than ten. The V and J genes are TRBV19 and TRBJ2-3; D unresolved. Germline loops: CDR1 LNHDA, CDR2 SQIVND (reference sequence). V lost 7 bases, J lost 1 base, and 15 bases lay in between. The CDR3 covers 15 residues. This chain's CDR3 is CASNPPSAGTDTQYF. The CDR3 region has the DNA TGTGCCAGTAACCCCCCCTCGGCAGGCACAGATACGCAGTATTTT.

V is TRBV5-1 and J is TRBJ1-2; 9 nucleotides align to TRBD1. The CDR3 sequence is 15 residues long. Germline lookup yields CDR1 SGHRS and CDR2 YFSETQ. With V trimmed by 0 bases and J by 2 bases, 2 bases remained unmatched. This CDR3 is CASSLDRGLNYGYTF. In nucleotides, the CDR3 is TGCGCCAGCAGCTTGGACAGGGGGCTGAACTATGGCTACACCTTC.

The gene calls are TRBV30 and TRBJ1-5; D ambiguous. V gave up 4 bases and J gave up 3 bases, with 10 bases separating them. This CDR3 has 13 amino acids. Germline V gene lookup returns CDR1 GTSNPN and CDR2 SVGIG (reference sequence). The CDR3 sequence is CAWNPDINQPQHF. The CDR3 DNA reads as TGTGCCTGGAACCCCGATATCAATCAGCCCCAGCATTTT. Together with reference TRBV30 and TRBJ1-5, the CDR3 gives the full variable domain: SQTIHQWPATLVQPVGSPLSLECTVEGTSNPNLYWYRQAAGRGLQLLFYSVGIGQISSEVPQNLSASRPQDRQFILSSKKLLLSDSGFYLCAWNPDINQPQHFGDGTRLSIL.

This clone showed up just a few times. The chain links TRBV28 to TRBJ2-4; 8 bases are shared with TRBD1. The CDR3 length is 12 residues. Unmatched junction bases numbered 5, after V lost 11 bases and J lost 5 bases. The germline V gene has CDR1 MDHEN and CDR2 SYDVKM. The CDR3 sequence: CAGGTGENIQYF. In DNA, the CDR3 is TGTGCCGGGGGGACAGGAGAAAACATTCAGTACTTC.

J is TRBJ1-1 and V is TRBV7-3, with D possibly matching TRBD1 (5 bases). Trimming removed 1 base from V and 11 bases from J, with 20 bases in between. CDR1 is SGHTA and CDR2 is FQGTGA in the germline V gene. CDR3 length equals 15 residues. CDR3 residues: CASSLMGRGSALAFF. The CDR3 nucleotides are TGTGCCAGCAGCTTAATGGGAAGGGGCTCCGCTCTCGCTTTCTTT.

The chain is built from TRBV29-1 and TRBJ1-4; a possible D gene is TRBD1 (5 bases). The CDR3 length is 13 residues. From germline, CDR1 is SQVTM and CDR2 ANQGSEA. Deletions cut 7 bases from V and 8 bases from J, with 17 bases between. For the CDR3, the DNA is TGCAGCGCGGTGATCAGGGTCGGGGAAAAACTGTTTTTT. Protein product: CSAVIRVGEKLFF.

The chain links TRBV7-9 to TRBJ2-1; D not certain. The germline V gene has CDR1 SEHNR and CDR2 FQNEAQ (reference sequence). The CDR3 sequence is 13 residues long. Trimming removed 5 bases from V and 9 bases from J, with 14 bases in between. This CDR3 is CASSLAEAGEQFF. In DNA, the CDR3 is TGTGCCAGCAGCCTGGCCGAGGCAGGTGAGCAGTTCTTC.

This sequence joins TRBV6-5 and TRBJ1-2, with 7 positions matching TRBD1. Germline CDR1 and CDR2: MNHEY and SVGAGI. V was clipped by 4 bases and J by 2 bases; unmatched bases: 4. This CDR3 contains 14 residues. Here the CDR3 reads CASSFGDRNYGYTF. The CDR3 DNA is TGTGCCAGCAGTTTCGGGGACAGAAACTATGGCTACACCTTC.

This clone was counted between two and nine times. This chain connects TRBV29-1 to TRBJ1-1; 8 nucleotides match TRBD1. Germline V gene sequence: CDR1 SQVTM, CDR2 ANQGSEA. The trim removed 6 bases at V and 5 bases at J, leaving 11 bases unmatched. The CDR3 is 14 residues long. CDR3 nucleotide sequence: TGCAGCGTCATTAGAACAGGGGGACGGACTGAAGCTTTCTTT. It specifies CSVIRTGGRTEAFF.

The rearrangement joins TRBV5-1 to TRBJ2-5; D gene ambiguous. This CDR3 region has 12 residues. Trimming removed 2 bases from V and 3 bases from J, with 5 bases in between. Germline CDR1 reads SGHRS; CDR2 reads YFSETQ. Written as DNA, the CDR3 is TGCGCCAGCAGCTTTCAGGAAGAGACCCAGTACTTC. Translation: CASSFQEETQYF.

This rearrangement joins TRBV27 to TRBJ2-7; TRBD2 is a possible D gene (6 bases). The germline CDR1 and CDR2 sequences are MNHEY and SMNVEV (reference sequence). The CDR3 runs 13 residues. V lost 4 bases, J lost 2 bases, and 9 bases lay in between. Here the CDR3 reads CASSSSGAYEQYF. DNA of the CDR3: TGTGCCAGCAGTTCGTCGGGGGCCTACGAGCAGTACTTC.

This clone appeared a few times. This chain joins TRBV4-1 and TRBJ2-3, with 13 bases lining up with TRBD2. There are 16 residues in the CDR3. V shed 4 bases and J 4 bases; nucleotides not matched to a gene: 5. CDR1 is MGHRA and CDR2 is YSYEKL in the germline V gene. CDR3 loop: CASSRTSGRQADTQYF. The CDR3 coding sequence is TGCGCCAGCAGCCGGACTAGCGGGAGACAGGCAGATACGCAGTATTTT.

V is TRBV11-2 and J is TRBJ2-5; D is possibly TRBD1 or TRBD2 (5 bases each). V lost 3 bases, J lost 2 bases, and 7 bases lay in between. The CDR3 is 13 residues long. Germline values: CDR1 SGHAT, CDR2 FQNNGV. CDR3 DNA: TGTGCCAGCAGCTTCGGGGCGCAAGAGACCCAGTACTTC. This sequence encodes CASSFGAQETQYF.

V is TRBV7-2 and J is TRBJ2-5; D may be TRBD1 or TRBD2 (5 bases each). V was cut by 3 bases and J by 4 bases, with 12 bases left in between. The length of the CDR3 is 14 residues. Germline assignment: CDR1 SGHTA and CDR2 FQGNSA. DNA for the CDR3: TGTGCCAGCAGCTTGTCAGGGAGAGGAGAGACCCAGTACTTC. Amino acid sequence: CASSLSGRGETQYF.

The rearrangement links TRBV18 to TRBJ2-3, with TRBD1 as a possible D gene (6 bases). V lost 3 bases to trimming and J lost 1 base, with 8 bases between them. This CDR3 is 14 amino acids long. CDR1 and CDR2 from the germline V gene are KGHSH and LQKENI. The CDR3 bases are TGTGCCAGCTCACCTGGACAGCGCACAGATACGCAGTATTTT. Amino acids: CASSPGQRTDTQYF.

V is TRBV29-1 and J is TRBJ1-1; D not resolved. The CDR3 length is 15 residues. Germline-derived CDR1 and CDR2 are SQVTM and ANQGSEA. The ends were cut back, 7 bases at V and 5 bases at J, with 23 bases in the middle. CDR3 sequence (DNA): TGCAGCGGACTCCCCTACGACCCCTATGGGACTGAAGCTTTCTTT. This gives the protein CSGLPYDPYGTEAFF.

In this sample, this clone turned up a few times. The V and J genes are TRBV28 and TRBJ2-3, with unresolved D. Trimming left V 6 bases short and J 4 bases short, with 8 bases between. The CDR3 runs 12 residues. Germline CDR1 MDHEN, CDR2 SYDVKM. The CDR3 sequence is CASRTSADTQYF. The CDR3 region has the DNA TGTGCCAGCAGAACCTCGGCAGATACGCAGTATTTT.

To note about this clone: The same CDR3 also results from other DNA sequences found in this sample. The J gene is TRBJ2-1, the V gene TRBV30; D unclear. The CDR3 contains 11 residues. CDR1 is GTSNPN, CDR2 SVGIG, per germline (reference sequence). Trimming shortened V by 2 bases and J by 4 bases, and 3 bases separated the two germline ends. CDR3 region: CAWSRYNEQFF. The CDR3 DNA is TGTGCCTGGAGTAGATACAATGAGCAGTTCTTC.

Worth noting for this clone: Different DNA sequences within this sample yield the same CDR3. This chain joins TRBV18 and TRBJ1-2; D is possibly TRBD1 (5 bases). Germline V gives CDR1 KGHSH, CDR2 LQKENI. The V end was cut by 3 bases, the J end by 6 bases, with 11 bases between. CDR3 size: 13 residues. CDR3 amino acids: CASSPRDGDGYTF. The CDR3 DNA reads TGTGCCAGCTCACCCCGGGACGGGGATGGCTACACCTTC.

A few counts support this clone. J is TRBJ2-2 and V is TRBV30; no definite D call. Trimming took 3 bases from V and 5 from J, leaving 10 bases between them. CDR3 length equals 13 residues. Germline V gene sequence: CDR1 GTSNPN, CDR2 SVGIG (reference sequence). CDR3 sequence reads: CAWSGRETGELFF. The CDR3 nucleotides read TGTGCCTGGAGCGGGCGTGAGACCGGGGAGCTGTTTTTT.

The chain employs TRBV5-6 and TRBJ2-1; TRBD2 aligns across 10 bases. V shed 3 bases, J shed 7 bases, and the junction held 10 bases outside the gene matches. This CDR3 is 16 amino acids long. Germline V gives CDR1 SGHDT, CDR2 YYEEEE. CDR3 in amino acids: CASSWGGSGRRNEQFF. The CDR3 DNA follows: TGTGCCAGCAGCTGGGGAGGTAGCGGGAGGCGGAATGAGCAGTTCTTC.

The CDR3 sequence is CASSPSWENYGYTF. CDR3 nucleotides: TGTGCCAGCTCACCATCGTGGGAAAACTATGGCTACACCTTC. The chain joins TRBV18 to TRBJ1-2, with no clear D. Germline CDR1 and CDR2: KGHSH and LQKENI. Trimming left V 2 bases short and J 2 bases short, with 9 bases between. This CDR3 has 14 amino acids. The full variable domain, rest sourced from reference TRBV18 and TRBJ1-2, is NAGVMQNPRHLVRRRGQEARLRCSPMKGHSHVYWYRQLPEEGLKFMVYLQKENIIDESGMPKERFSAEFPKEGPSILRIQQVVRGDSAAYFCASSPSWENYGYTFGSGTRLTVV.

The gene calls are TRBV29-1 and TRBJ1-2; 7 positions match TRBD1. Looked up from germline, CDR1 is SQVTM and CDR2 is ANQGSEA. The CDR3 length is 13 residues. V trimming: 7 bases; J trimming: 0 bases; junction bases outside the gene matches: 5. The CDR3 is CSATTGTNYGYTF. The DNA of the CDR3 is TGCAGCGCTACGACAGGGACTAACTATGGCTACACCTTC.

This clone came up a few times. The chain couples TRBV5-1 to TRBJ2-5; the D call may be TRBD1 or TRBD2 (5 bases each). V was trimmed by 4 bases and J by 1 base, leaving 11 bases between them. Per the germline V gene, CDR1 is SGHRS and CDR2 is YFSETQ. There are 14 residues in the CDR3. CDR3 amino acids: CASSPGRIQETQYF. In DNA, the CDR3 is TGCGCCAGCAGCCCGGGACGTATCCAAGAGACCCAGTACTTC.

This chain connects TRBV20-1 to TRBJ1-1; D remains unclear. The V end was cut by 6 bases, the J end by 1 base, with 6 bases between. Germline V gene sequence: CDR1 DFQATT, CDR2 SNEGSKA (reference sequence). There are 11 residues in the CDR3. The DNA of the CDR3 is TGCAGTGCCCGCCGGAACACTGAAGCTTTCTTT. It encodes CSARRNTEAFF.

This clone was counted once. The chain recombines TRBV4-3 with TRBJ2-3; 7 nucleotides match TRBD2. Germline trimming cut 4 bases from V and 3 bases from J; bases unmatched to any gene: 4. This CDR3 is built from 14 residues. Germline V gene data show CDR1 as LGHNA and CDR2 as YSLEER. CDR3 sequence (DNA): TGCGCCAGCAGCCCATTCGGGAGGACAGATACGCAGTATTTT. Residues: CASSPFGRTDTQYF.